A single sample gave rise to the 21 T cell receptor beta chains below, sequenced in a study of T cell responses to AZD1222 COVID-19 vaccine. Sequencing was performed with immunoSEQ multiplex PCR; in TCRdb, only in-frame clones are kept and a portion is missing. The sample includes 82,000 or so clones, more than 90% of them seen just once. Material: peripheral blood, obtained on day 0 of AZD1222 vaccination. The receptors were gathered from an adult in good health.

The gene calls are TRBV27 and TRBJ1-1; 8 bases agree with TRBD1. Germline lookup yields CDR1 MNHEY and CDR2 SMNVEV (reference sequence). The CDR3 contains 15 residues. V lost 3 bases to trimming and J lost 5 bases; unmatched junction nucleotides: 8. The CDR3 DNA reads as TGTGCCAGCAGTTTTCGAGACAGGGGTATTACTGAAGCTTTCTTT. It codes for CASSFRDRGITEAFF.

V usage is TRBV3-1 (or the pseudogene TRBV3-2) and J usage is TRBJ1-4; D may be TRBD1 (5 bases). Trimming stripped 5 bases from V and 4 bases from J, with 11 bases between. Germline V gene data show CDR1 as LGHDT and CDR2 as YNNKEL (reference sequence). The CDR3 totals 14 residues. CDR3 sequence reads: CASSLRQINEKLFF. CDR3 coding DNA: TGTGCCAGCAGCTTACGACAGATTAATGAAAAACTGTTTTTT.

This clone was seen once. The chain joins TRBV12-3 or TRBV12-4 to TRBJ2-5; D remains unclear. The CDR3 spans 12 residues. The V end was cut by 2 bases, the J end by 0 bases, with 1 base between. The CDR3 nucleotides are TGTGCCAGCAGTTTAAACCAAGAGACCCAGTACTTC. Its protein is CASSLNQETQYF.

The rearrangement joins TRBV6-5 to TRBJ2-7, with 9 bases identical to TRBD2. This CDR3 spans 14 amino acids. Germline V gives CDR1 MNHEY, CDR2 SVGAGI. V lost 8 bases to trimming and J lost 3 bases; unmatched junction nucleotides: 8. CDR3 amino acids: CASEAWRGGYEQYF. For the CDR3, the DNA is TGTGCCAGCGAGGCTTGGCGGGGGGGCTACGAGCAGTACTTC.

This chain joins TRBV28 and TRBJ1-2; D may be TRBD1 (6 bases). Trimming pared 4 bases from V and 4 bases from J, leaving 22 bases between. Per the germline V gene, CDR1 is MDHEN and CDR2 is SYDVKM. There are 17 residues in the CDR3. The CDR3 here is CASSSPTFGGASYGYTF. The CDR3 nucleotides read TGTGCCAGCAGTTCCCCAACCTTCGGGGGCGCGAGCTATGGCTACACCTTC.

The V gene is TRBV9, the J gene TRBJ2-1; a weak D match, TRBD2 (6 bases). V was cut by 4 bases and J by 1 base, with 9 bases left in between. CDR1 is SGDLS, CDR2 YYNGEE, per germline. The CDR3 spans 14 residues. The CDR3 sequence is CASSFGGSYNEQFF. CDR3 sequence (DNA): TGTGCCAGCAGCTTCGGGGGTTCCTACAATGAGCAGTTCTTC.

The chain is built from TRBV4-2 and TRBJ2-1, with D perhaps matching TRBD2 (6 bases). Germline V gene lookup returns CDR1 LGHNA and CDR2 YNFKEQ. V shed 3 bases and J shed 2 bases, with 11 bases lying between them. The CDR3 has 15 residues. CDR3 amino acids: CASSHELAAYNEQFF. In DNA form, the CDR3 reads TGTGCCAGCAGCCATGAACTAGCCGCCTACAATGAGCAGTTCTTC.

The gene calls are TRBV7-9 and TRBJ2-7, with 10 nucleotides matching TRBD1. With V trimmed by 5 bases and J by 6 bases, 7 bases remained unmatched. Germline V gene sequence: CDR1 SEHNR, CDR2 FQNEAQ (reference sequence). This CDR3 spans 14 amino acids. The CDR3 is CASSSPGQGSEQYF. In nucleotides, the CDR3 is TGTGCCAGCAGCAGTCCGGGACAGGGGTCCGAGCAGTACTTC.

The V and J genes are TRBV5-1 and TRBJ2-3; D remains unclear. This CDR3 contains 17 residues. Looked up from germline, CDR1 is SGHRS and CDR2 is YFSETQ. V shed 0 bases and J shed 0 bases, with 14 bases lying between them. CDR3 bases: TGCGCCAGCAGCTTGGGGACGGCGGTTGGGAGCACAGATACGCAGTATTTT. Amino acid sequence: CASSLGTAVGSTDTQYF.

This clone was recorded once. V usage is TRBV27 and J usage is TRBJ2-3, with 10 bases lining up with TRBD1. This CDR3 is 16 amino acids long. The germline V gene has CDR1 MNHEY and CDR2 SMNVEV (reference sequence). With V trimmed by 6 bases and J by 4 bases, 10 bases remained unmatched. DNA of the CDR3: TGTGCCAGCAGAACCCCGGGACAGGGGTGGGCAGATACGCAGTATTTT. Its protein product is CASRTPGQGWADTQYF.

This chain uses TRBV29-1 with TRBJ1-1; tentatively, D is TRBD1 (6 bases). The V and J ends lost 8 bases and 6 bases respectively, with 13 bases between them. Germline V gene data show CDR1 as SQVTM and CDR2 as ANQGSEA. The CDR3 loop spans 11 amino acids. As DNA, the CDR3 is TGCAGCTTCTACAGGGTGGCTGAAGCTTTCTTT. Its translation: CSFYRVAEAFF.

The chain is built from TRBV19 and TRBJ1-2; D gene ambiguous. The V end was cut by 3 bases, the J end by 5 bases, with 7 bases between. The CDR3 loop spans 12 amino acids. Germline lookup yields CDR1 LNHDA and CDR2 SQIVND (reference sequence). CDR3 sequence: CASSMRIYGYTF. The DNA for the CDR3 is TGTGCCAGTAGTATGCGGATATATGGCTACACCTTC.

The chain links TRBV28 to TRBJ1-5; D might be TRBD1 (5 bases). The CDR3 loop spans 13 amino acids. Trimming took 3 bases from V and 2 from J, leaving 5 bases between them. Per germline, CDR1 MDHEN and CDR2 SYDVKM. The CDR3: CASSLTGNQPQHF. Here the CDR3 DNA reads TGTGCCAGCAGTTTGACAGGCAATCAGCCCCAGCATTTT.

This chain uses TRBV27 with TRBJ2-7; 9 nucleotides match TRBD1. The CDR3 has 15 amino acids. Trimming took 9 bases from V and 1 from J; bases not matched to a gene: 10. From germline, CDR1 is MNHEY and CDR2 SMNVEV (reference sequence). CDR3 coding DNA: TGTGCCAGAGTAGTGTCACAGGGGGCGTCCTACGAGCAGTACTTC. It yields the protein CARVVSQGASYEQYF.

This chain joins TRBV15 and TRBJ2-7; 9 positions match TRBD1. The CDR3 extends over 14 amino acids. Per germline, CDR1 LNHNV and CDR2 YYDKDF (reference sequence). The trim removed 5 bases at V and 3 bases at J, leaving 5 bases unmatched. Written as DNA, the CDR3 is TGTGCCACCAGCTTGGGACAGGGTATCTACGAGCAGTACTTC. Residues: CATSLGQGIYEQYF.

The chain employs TRBV10-2 and TRBJ1-6, with 7 bases fitting TRBD1. The CDR3 has 13 residues. The V segment lost 8 bases and the J segment 8 bases; nucleotides outside the gene matches: 6. Germline values: CDR1 WSHSY, CDR2 SAAADI. CDR3 coding DNA: TGCGCCAGCCTGGGACAGAAAGATTCACCCCTCCACTTT. It yields the protein CASLGQKDSPLHF.

The genes are TRBV6-5 and TRBJ1-4; TRBD1 aligns across 8 bases. Germline V gene lookup returns CDR1 MNHEY and CDR2 SVGAGI. The CDR3 length is 14 residues. V gave up 6 bases and J gave up 8 bases; unmatched junction bases: 8. CDR3 region: CASSSDRVREKLFF. CDR3 bases: TGTGCCAGCAGCTCGGACAGGGTACGGGAAAAACTGTTTTTT.

This rearrangement joins TRBV5-1 to TRBJ2-3; 7 positions agree with TRBD2. The germline gives CDR1 SGHRS, CDR2 YFSETQ. Unmatched junction bases numbered 17, after V lost 3 bases and J lost 7 bases. This CDR3 is built from 17 residues. The DNA for the CDR3 is TGCGCCAGCAGCTCAGGAGTTGGAGCGGGGATTTTTAATACGCAGTATTTT. The encoded protein is CASSSGVGAGIFNTQYF.

The rearrangement links TRBV6-4 to TRBJ2-2, with D unclear. Germline values: CDR1 MRHNA, CDR2 SNTAGT. The V end lost 2 bases, the J end lost 3 bases, and 4 bases lay between the germline ends. CDR3 length: 13 amino acids. This CDR3 is CASSDRDTGELFF. As DNA, the CDR3 is TGTGCCAGCAGTGACAGGGACACCGGGGAGCTGTTTTTT.

The V call is TRBV5-5, the J call TRBJ1-4; 10 bases line up with TRBD1. Germline values: CDR1 SGHKS, CDR2 YYEKEE (reference sequence). The CDR3 loop spans 16 amino acids. Trimming at V came to 5 bases and at J to 5 bases, leaving 9 bases not matched to a gene. CDR3 amino acids: CASSHGQGVPNEKLFF. CDR3 DNA sequence: TGTGCCAGCAGTCACGGACAGGGGGTCCCAAATGAAAAACTGTTTTTT.

This chain connects TRBV10-1 to TRBJ2-3; D is unclear. V dropped 3 bases and J dropped 4 bases, with 17 bases sitting between them. This CDR3 spans 16 amino acids. In germline, CDR1 is WNHNN, CDR2 SYGVQD (reference sequence). The CDR3 here is CASSDSVEQAADTQYF. In DNA, the CDR3 is TGCGCCAGCAGTGACTCCGTGGAACAAGCCGCAGATACGCAGTATTTT.